Here is one T cell receptor (beta chain) with its context. The CDR3 extends over 12 amino acids. CDR1 and CDR2 (germline): SGHAT, FQDESV (reference sequence). The germline V and J ends were trimmed by 6 bases and 8 bases, with 13 bases remaining between them. This sample is part of a study of early T cells in non-severe SARS-CoV-2 infection. Tagging with unique molecular identifiers was applied to individual cDNA molecules. TCRdb re-called the 5' RACE reads through MiXCR, storing one row per CDR3 protein. The repertoire includes about 77,000 distinct CDR3 sequences, around 10% of them detected once, and roughly 15% sits in the top ten.

The chain links TRBV11-1 to TRBJ1-1, with a weak D call TRBD1 (5 bases). The sequence was obtained from an adult who was a healthcare worker with PCR-confirmed SARS-CoV-2 infection or an uninfected control (not recorded which). The donor label of this sample is uncertain. Material: whole blood, obtained at baseline. The CDR3 sequence is CASRTPGREAFF. In DNA form, the CDR3 reads TGTGCCAGCAGGACCCCGGGACGAGAAGCTTTCTTT.